These 16 T cell receptor beta chains were all obtained from the same sample, sequenced in a study of T cells in Graves' hyperthyroidism and ophthalmopathy (dated by TCRdb to between 2017 and 2020). Libraries were constructed by multiplex PCR. The sequencer was an Illumina HiSeq 2000. The TCR beta CDR3 regions were amplified from RNA transcripts. A first-round RT-PCR of the TCR CDR3 used the HTBI primer set with the Qiagen OneStep RT-PCR kit. TCRdb took the public reads, trimmed them with fastp at Q25, ran MiXCR for clone calling and kept in-frame beta chains. Merged by CDR3 protein, the rows form single entries marked with the most common genes and DNA. The sample table lists some 800,000 distinct CDR3 sequences, roughly 40% of them with a count of one. The ten top clones hold 7% to 10% of the sample. Sequencing input: blood. The receptor set was obtained from a man between 18 and 29 years old with Graves' hyperthyroidism.

This clonotype was observed a few times. This chain joins TRBV20-1 and TRBJ1-1, with D possibly matching TRBD1 (5 bases). Per the germline V gene, CDR1 is DFQATT and CDR2 is SNEGSKA (reference sequence). V was trimmed by 4 bases and J by 1 base, leaving 13 bases between them. The length of the CDR3 is 14 residues. The CDR3 is CSATTGFTNTEAFF. In DNA form, the CDR3 reads TGCAGTGCTACAACAGGCTTTACGAACACTGAAGCTTTCTTT.

In nucleotides, the CDR3 is TGCGCCAGCAGGTTCACCGCAGTGGACACTGAAGCTTTCTTT. Its protein is CASRFTAVDTEAFF. The chain is built from TRBV5-1 and TRBJ1-1; D gene uncertain. CDR3 size: 14 residues. V shed 5 bases and J shed 3 bases, with 14 bases lying between them. Germline lookup yields CDR1 SGHRS and CDR2 YFSETQ. The whole variable domain, filled in from reference TRBV5-1 and TRBJ1-1, reads KAGVTQTPRYLIKTRGQQVTLSCSPISGHRSVSWYQQTPGQGLQFLFEYFSETQRNKGNFPGRFSGRQFSNSRSEMNVSTLELGDSALYLCASRFTAVDTEAFFGQGTRLTVV.

Many counts were recorded for this clonotype. The chain couples TRBV10-2 to TRBJ2-5; 16 nucleotides align to TRBD2. CDR3 length: 15 residues. Germline CDR1 WSHSY, CDR2 SAAADI. The junction had 5 bases not matched to a gene; V was cut back by 8 bases and J by 5 bases. The CDR3: CASGTSGGVQETQYF. CDR3 bases: TGCGCCAGCGGGACTAGCGGGGGGGTGCAGGAGACCCAGTACTTC.

The V and J genes are TRBV9 and TRBJ1-4; D ambiguous. Per the germline V gene, CDR1 is SGDLS and CDR2 is YYNGEE. V lost 4 bases to trimming and J lost 0 bases, with 16 bases between them. The CDR3 consists of 17 residues. CDR3 sequence (DNA): TGTGCCAGCAGCCAAGATCTGGACGGCTCAACTAATGAAAAACTGTTTTTT. The encoded protein is CASSQDLDGSTNEKLFF.

The chain links TRBV29-1 to TRBJ1-5; no clear D. This CDR3 contains 12 residues. With 4 bases removed from V and 4 bases from J, the gap between germline ends came to 8 bases. Per germline, CDR1 SQVTM and CDR2 ANQGSEA. CDR3 residues: CSVGSPNQPQHF. As DNA, the CDR3 is TGCAGCGTTGGGAGTCCGAATCAGCCCCAGCATTTT.

Here the CDR3 DNA reads TGTGCCAGCAGCACAGGGGTCGGGGGGTTGCAAGAGACCCAGTACTTC. The encoded protein is CASSTGVGGLQETQYF. This chain links TRBV7-6 with TRBJ2-5, with D perhaps being TRBD1 or TRBD2 (7 bases each). V gave up 5 bases and J gave up 2 bases, with 18 bases separating them. The CDR3 contains 16 residues. Germline V gene sequence: CDR1 SGHVS, CDR2 FNYEAQ.

As to this clonotype: The CDR3 end shows no conserved phenylalanine or tryptophan, and so a read error is likely. The chain couples TRBV6-5 to TRBJ1-2; D gene uncertain. Germline-derived CDR1 and CDR2 are MNHEY and SVGAGI. Trimming took off 8 bases at V and 3 bases at J, with 10 bases between the two ends. There are 12 residues in the CDR3. The CDR3 sequence is CASGLGHYGYTL. The CDR3 nucleotides read TGTGCCAGCGGCCTCGGTCACTATGGCTACACCCTC.

The chain couples TRBV12-3 or TRBV12-4 to TRBJ1-4; TRBD1 might be the D (5 bases). Deletions cut 1 base from V and 4 bases from J, with 13 bases between. This CDR3 has 16 amino acids. The CDR3 DNA reads as TGTGCCAGCAGTTTAGGAAAGGGACTCCATAATGAAAAACTGTTTTTT. As protein: CASSLGKGLHNEKLFF.

This clonotype was counted only a few times. The V gene is TRBV29-1, the J gene TRBJ2-5; D might be TRBD1 (8 bases). The V end lost 3 bases, the J end lost 5 bases, and 25 bases lay between the germline ends. Germline lookup yields CDR1 SQVTM and CDR2 ANQGSEA. CDR3 length equals 17 residues. CDR3 residues: CSVDYEWSRGREETQYF. The CDR3, as DNA: TGCAGCGTTGATTACGAGTGGTCCAGGGGGCGGGAGGAGACCCAGTACTTC.

Regarding this clonotype: A single base separates this from a much larger clone, so it may be a read error. The V and J genes are TRBV7-2 and TRBJ1-6; D ambiguous. Germline V CDR1 and CDR2: SGHTA, FQGNSA. V was trimmed by 4 bases and J by 6 bases, leaving 10 bases between them. The CDR3 is 14 residues long. The CDR3 coding sequence is TGTGCCAGCAGCTCAGTCGGTTCTAATTCACCCCTCCACTTT. Amino acids: CASSSVGSNSPLHF. The full variable domain, with the rest looked up from reference TRBV7-2 and TRBJ1-6, is GAGVSQSPSNKVTEKGKDVELRCDPISGHTALYWYRQSLGQGLEFLIYFQGNSAPDKSGLPSDRFSAERTGGSVSTLTIQRTQQEDSAVYLCASSSVGSNSPLHFGNGTRLTVT.

As for this clonotype: Mismatch with germline at one junction end may stem from a read error. V and J are TRBV10-3 and TRBJ2-2; 8 bases fit TRBD2. The CDR3 extends over 12 amino acids. Germline V gene lookup returns CDR1 ENHRY and CDR2 SYGVKD. This CDR3 is CAISESGGGLFF. The CDR3 region has the DNA TGTGCCATCAGTGAGTCCGGGGGGGGGCTGTTTTTT.

The chain carries TRBV6-5 and TRBJ2-7; 8 bases line up with TRBD2. Germline V gene data show CDR1 as MNHEY and CDR2 as SVGAGI. With V trimmed by 5 bases and J by 2 bases, 8 bases remained unmatched. This CDR3 region has 15 residues. CDR3 sequence reads: CASSVGLVGTYEQYF. CDR3 in DNA: TGTGCCAGCAGTGTGGGACTAGTGGGGACCTACGAGCAGTACTTC.

V is TRBV11-2 and J is TRBJ1-3; no firm D call. The CDR3 totals 15 residues. CDR1 is SGHAT, CDR2 FQNNGV, per germline. Trimming cost V 5 bases and J 0 bases, with 11 bases left between them. The CDR3 DNA follows: TGTGCCAGCAGCAGATCGGACGGCTCTGGAAACACCATATATTTT. The encoded protein is CASSRSDGSGNTIYF.

This sequence joins TRBV10-3 and TRBJ2-7, with 10 positions matching TRBD1. This CDR3 is built from 14 residues. The V segment lost 10 bases and the J segment 5 bases; nucleotides outside the gene matches: 11. CDR1 is ENHRY and CDR2 is SYGVKD in the germline V gene. The CDR3 loop is CASSPGTGANEQYF. The CDR3 region has the DNA TGTGCCAGCTCACCAGGGACAGGGGCCAACGAGCAGTACTTC.

In its sample, this clonotype was seen many times. This chain uses TRBV19 with TRBJ2-5; 8 bases fit TRBD2. Trimming took 5 bases from V and 4 from J; bases not matched to a gene: 12. CDR1 LNHDA and CDR2 SQIVND come from the germline V gene (reference sequence). The CDR3 runs to 16 residues. CDR3 sequence: CASSRTSRLSGETQYF. CDR3 sequence (DNA): TGTGCCAGTAGTCGGACTAGCAGGCTCAGTGGAGAGACCCAGTACTTC.

The V gene is TRBV5-6, the J gene TRBJ2-7, with D maybe TRBD1 (5 bases). CDR3 length: 15 amino acids. The germline V and J ends were trimmed by 2 bases and 5 bases, with 17 bases remaining between them. From germline, CDR1 is SGHDT and CDR2 YYEEEE. This chain's CDR3 is CASSFVGVRLDEQYF. Written as DNA, the CDR3 is TGTGCCAGCAGCTTCGTAGGGGTCCGACTTGACGAGCAGTACTTC.